Sequencing of this TCR beta chain was carried out in a study of shared clonotypes between healthy human individuals. The CDR3 is 15 amino acids. CDR1 LNHDA and CDR2 SQIVND come from the germline V gene (reference sequence). Trimming removed 5 bases from V and 2 bases from J; junction bases left unmatched: 7. The protocol was immunoSEQ multiplex PCR, while the TCRdb copy is restricted to in-frame clones and leaves out a portion. The sample consists of around 2.1 million clones, approximately 95% of them appearing once. The sequenced sample was naive CD4+ T cells sorted from blood. The subset denotes: CD45RA+ positively selected. The chain uses TRBV19 and TRBJ2-7, with 9 positions matching TRBD1. This TCR was sampled from a man aged 18 to 30 in good health. CDR3 sequence: CASSGPGTGTYEQYF. The CDR3 region has the DNA TGTGCCAGTAGTGGTCCCGGGACAGGGACCTACGAGCAGTACTTC.